This entry lists 20 T cell receptor beta chains sequenced from one sample in a study of OX40 agonist ivuxolimab in advanced cancers. Here immunoSEQ multiplex PCR was the method, and the copy in TCRdb shows in-frame clones only, minus some. The sample lists fewer than 85,000 clones; 84% were seen once. The sequences come from CD4+ or CD8+ T cells sorted from blood, collected in a trial of the OX40 agonist ivuxolimab. The receptors come from an adult with an advanced solid tumor such as melanoma, head and neck, liver or kidney cancer.

This chain joins TRBV5-4 and TRBJ2-7, with 15 bases lining up with TRBD2. CDR1 SGHNT and CDR2 YYREEE come from the germline V gene (reference sequence). This CDR3 is built from 19 residues. J was trimmed by 2 bases and V by 4 bases; bases with no gene match: 13. The CDR3 protein is CASSLGSVGTSGGTYEQYF. As DNA, the CDR3 is TGTGCCAGCAGCCTGGGCTCTGTCGGGACTAGCGGGGGGACCTACGAGCAGTACTTC.

This clone was found a few times. The V call is TRBV7-8, the J call TRBJ2-3; perhaps D is TRBD1 or TRBD2 (5 bases each). This CDR3 has 15 residues. Germline CDR1 SGHVS, CDR2 FQNEAQ. The germline V and J ends were trimmed by 5 bases and 0 bases, with 12 bases remaining between them. CDR3 nucleotide sequence: TGTGCCAGCAGCCGAGGGGTCTTTAGCACAGATACGCAGTATTTT. Protein: CASSRGVFSTDTQYF.

The chain employs TRBV6-1 and TRBJ1-1; D is possibly TRBD1 (6 bases). Per germline, CDR1 MNHNS and CDR2 SASEGT. The V end lost 4 bases, the J end lost 1 base, and 13 bases lay between the germline ends. CDR3 length equals 15 residues. The CDR3: CASSAEGGKNTEAFF. CDR3 nucleotide sequence: TGTGCCAGCAGTGCCGAAGGGGGTAAGAACACTGAAGCTTTCTTT.

This sequence joins TRBV25-1 and TRBJ1-1, with D unclear. V was clipped by 4 bases and J by 6 bases, with 15 bases between them. This CDR3 contains 14 residues. Germline V gene sequence: CDR1 MGHDK, CDR2 SYGVNS. CDR3 DNA: TGTGCCAGCAGTGTTCGGACGAGTAGCGCTGAAGCTTTCTTT. It translates to CASSVRTSSAEAFF.

The sample holds a few counts of this clone. The J gene is TRBJ2-5, the V gene TRBV7-9, with a possible D match to TRBD1 (6 bases). The CDR3 covers 15 residues. Germline V gene data show CDR1 as SEHNR and CDR2 as FQNEAQ (reference sequence). Trimming took 2 bases from V and 2 from J, leaving 12 bases between them. CDR3: CASSLQGKRQETQYF. Written as DNA, the CDR3 is TGTGCCAGCAGCTTACAGGGGAAAAGACAAGAGACCCAGTACTTC.

On this clone: One end of the junction does not line up with germline, which may come from a read error. The rearrangement uses TRBV7-9 and TRBJ2-7; 7 bases align to TRBD1. CDR3 length: 16 residues. Germline V gives CDR1 SEHNR, CDR2 FQNEAQ (reference sequence). The CDR3, as DNA: TGTGCCAGCAGCCTAGCAAGGGGACAGCCCTCGGACGAGCAGTACTTC. It translates to CASSLARGQPSDEQYF.

V is TRBV21-1 and J is TRBJ2-5; the table's D gene call, TRBD1, was not cross checked with the DNA. TRBV21-1 is designated a pseudogene. The CDR3 extends over 14 amino acids. The CDR3 DNA is TGTGCCAGCAGCGACGCGTACAGGGGAGAGACCCAGTACTTC. This encodes CASSDAYRGETQYF.

The V call is TRBV7-2, the J call TRBJ2-2, with 8 bases that match TRBD1. CDR1 and CDR2 from the germline V gene are SGHTA and FQGNSA. The CDR3 has 16 amino acids. V was clipped by 0 bases and J by 6 bases; unmatched bases: 6. This CDR3 reads CASSLALGTGAGELFF. For the CDR3, the DNA is TGTGCCAGCAGCTTAGCCTTAGGGACAGGCGCCGGGGAGCTGTTTTTT.

J is TRBJ2-1 and V is TRBV6-1, with a weak D call TRBD2 (5 bases). CDR1 is MNHNS and CDR2 is SASEGT in the germline V gene. V dropped 4 bases and J dropped 7 bases, with 20 bases sitting between them. The CDR3 is made up of 16 amino acids. This chain's CDR3 is CASSGAGAVRKNEQFF. The CDR3 DNA reads as TGTGCCAGCAGTGGGGCGGGTGCTGTGCGGAAGAATGAGCAGTTCTTC.

The chain joins TRBV6-6 to TRBJ2-3; TRBD1 matches 7 bases. CDR3 length: 14 amino acids. Germline V gene data show CDR1 as MNHNY and CDR2 as SVGAGI (reference sequence). Trimming cost V 6 bases and J 6 bases; bases outside gene matches: 9. The CDR3 region is CASSRRQGEDTQYF. The DNA for the CDR3 is TGTGCCAGCAGCCGTCGACAGGGAGAGGATACGCAGTATTTT.

The chain couples TRBV5-4 to TRBJ1-6; 7 nucleotides align to TRBD1. Germline V gene data show CDR1 as SGHNT and CDR2 as YYREEE (reference sequence). The CDR3 has 14 residues. The V gene end was trimmed by 5 bases and the J gene end by 7 bases; junction bases not matched to a gene: 6. The CDR3 here is CASRQGINNSPLHF. CDR3 DNA: TGTGCCAGCAGACAGGGGATCAACAATTCACCCCTCCACTTT.

V gene TRBV15 combines with J gene TRBJ2-3; the match to TRBD2 covers 13 bases. From germline, CDR1 is LNHNV and CDR2 YYDKDF (reference sequence). The length of the CDR3 is 16 residues. Unmatched junction bases numbered 5, after V lost 3 bases and J lost 5 bases. CDR3 loop: CATSRPLAGGLDTQYF. In DNA form, the CDR3 reads TGTGCCACCAGCAGGCCACTAGCGGGGGGGTTAGATACGCAGTATTTT.

This chain uses TRBV11-2 with TRBJ1-2; D not resolved. CDR1 is SGHAT and CDR2 is FQNNGV in the germline V gene. Trimming stripped 3 bases from V and 4 bases from J, with 6 bases between. The CDR3 runs to 12 residues. The CDR3 spells CASSLGSYGYTF. CDR3 bases: TGTGCCAGCAGCTTGGGGAGCTATGGCTACACCTTC.

The chain joins TRBV5-6 to TRBJ2-7; D is undetermined. The CDR3 contains 13 residues. CDR1 and CDR2 from the germline V gene are SGHDT and YYEEEE. The V and J ends lost 1 base and 4 bases respectively, with 9 bases between them. The CDR3 DNA follows: TGTGCCAGCAGCTTGCCCCACACGTACGAGCAGTACTTC. It codes for CASSLPHTYEQYF.

The genes are TRBV6-1 and TRBJ1-1, with D perhaps matching TRBD1 (5 bases). The ends were cut back, 1 base at V and 4 bases at J, with 7 bases in the middle. The CDR3 is 13 amino acids. Germline V gene lookup returns CDR1 MNHNS and CDR2 SASEGT. The CDR3 DNA sequence: TGTGCCAGCAGTGAAGGGAGGGGCACTGAAGCTTTCTTT. This encodes CASSEGRGTEAFF.

The chain combines TRBV6-1 with TRBJ1-1, with a tentative D call TRBD1 (6 bases). V was shortened by 5 bases and J by 6 bases, with 13 bases between the two germline ends. This CDR3 contains 13 residues. Germline V lookup: CDR1 MNHNS, CDR2 SASEGT. CDR3 loop: CASSLWTDAEAFF. The CDR3 bases are TGTGCCAGCAGTCTCTGGACAGACGCTGAAGCTTTCTTT.

The V gene is TRBV5-1, the J gene TRBJ2-3, with 9 bases identical to TRBD1. Per germline, CDR1 SGHRS and CDR2 YFSETQ. J lost 2 bases, V lost 4 bases, and 5 bases had no gene match. The CDR3 consists of 15 residues. The CDR3 loop reads CASSPRTGVTDTQYF. In DNA form, the CDR3 reads TGCGCCAGCAGCCCTCGGACAGGGGTCACAGATACGCAGTATTTT.

The CDR3 region is CASQRGSPLHF. As DNA, the CDR3 is TGTGCCAGCCAAAGGGGTTCACCCCTCCACTTT. The chain combines TRBV6-1 with TRBJ1-6; D perhaps matches TRBD1 (5 bases). This CDR3 region has 11 residues. V lost 8 bases and J lost 9, with 8 bases in between. Germline CDR1 is MNHNS and CDR2 is SASEGT.

This chain joins TRBV20-1 and TRBJ2-7; weak D call: TRBD2 (5 bases). Germline CDR1 and CDR2: DFQATT and SNEGSKA (reference sequence). V was cut by 7 bases and J by 3 bases, with 10 bases left in between. This CDR3 region has 11 residues. CDR3 protein: CSGSGSYEQYF. DNA of the CDR3: TGCAGTGGGTCGGGGAGCTACGAGCAGTACTTC.

The chain's CDR3 is CASSLFPAAGPAPYEQYF. The CDR3 coding sequence is TGTGCCAGCAGCTTATTCCCCGCAGCGGGGCCGGCCCCCTACGAGCAGTACTTC. The chain uses TRBV7-9 and TRBJ2-7; 7 bases align to TRBD2. Trimming took 2 bases from V and 2 from J; bases not matched to a gene: 15. The CDR3 sequence is 18 residues long. CDR1 is SEHNR, CDR2 FQNEAQ, per germline (reference sequence).